The 6 T cell receptor beta chains in this list originate from one sample, sequenced in a study of T cells in Graves' hyperthyroidism and ophthalmopathy. Authors of the study amplified TCR beta CDR3 regions from RNA transcripts. With the HTBI primer set, the TCR CDR3 went through a first round of RT-PCR. MiXCR was run by TCRdb on the multiplex PCR reads, yielding one entry per CDR3 protein. This table has 25,000 to 30,000 distinct CDR3 sequences, roughly 45% appearing once. Sequenced: blood. The receptors here all came from a woman in her 30s with Graves' hyperthyroidism.

The chain employs TRBV20-1 and TRBJ2-1; 9 nucleotides align to TRBD2. CDR3 length equals 15 residues. Looked up from germline, CDR1 is DFQATT and CDR2 is SNEGSKA (reference sequence). J gave up 5 bases and V 8 bases, and 13 bases lay outside the gene matches. The CDR3 protein is CSFGQRLAEDNEQFF. In DNA form, the CDR3 reads TGCAGTTTTGGACAGAGACTAGCGGAAGACAATGAGCAGTTCTTC.

The sample holds many counts of this clonotype. This rearrangement joins TRBV5-1 to TRBJ1-1, with D possibly being TRBD1 (6 bases). The germline V gene encodes CDR1 SGHRS and CDR2 YFSETQ. The CDR3 has 13 residues. V lost 4 bases and J 7 bases, leaving 14 bases between the germline ends. The CDR3 region is CASSLGQSSEAFF. For the CDR3, the DNA is TGCGCCAGCAGCCTAGGACAGTCGAGTGAAGCTTTCTTT.

This clonotype was counted at least ten times. V gene TRBV2 combines with J gene TRBJ2-1; D might be TRBD2 (6 bases). The CDR3 covers 15 residues. Germline-derived CDR1 and CDR2 are SNHLY and FYNNEI. V was shortened by 3 bases and J by 10 bases, with 19 bases between the two germline ends. The CDR3 loop is CASSDERAQGGEQFF. CDR3 DNA: TGTGCCAGCAGTGATGAGCGGGCCCAGGGCGGGGAGCAGTTCTTC.

To note about this clonotype: Compared with germline, one end of the junction differs, possibly owing to a read error. The V call is TRBV9, the J call TRBJ2-2; D possibly corresponds to TRBD2 (6 bases). CDR3 length equals 11 residues. Germline CDR1 reads SGDLS; CDR2 reads YYNGEE. CDR3 protein: CASSVGGVLFF. The CDR3 DNA sequence: TGTGCCAGCAGCGTAGGCGGGGTGCTGTTTTTT.

This clonotype was detected ten times or more. This rearrangement joins TRBV6-6 to TRBJ1-4; D not resolved. CDR1 MNHNY and CDR2 SVGAGI come from the germline V gene (reference sequence). The length of the CDR3 is 13 residues. The germline V and J ends were trimmed by 5 bases and 6 bases, with 10 bases remaining between them. CDR3 sequence reads: CASSLTADEKLFF. CDR3 in DNA: TGTGCCAGCAGTCTGACGGCCGATGAAAAACTGTTTTTT.

This clonotype is judged medium-sized. The rearrangement uses TRBV29-1 and TRBJ2-1; TRBD2 is a possible D gene (6 bases). The CDR3 spans 13 residues. The ends were cut back, 7 bases at V and 4 bases at J, with 14 bases in the middle. CDR1 is SQVTM and CDR2 is ANQGSEA in the germline V gene. Here the CDR3 reads CSGAPGLYNEQFF. The CDR3 coding sequence is TGCAGCGGAGCCCCCGGACTATACAATGAGCAGTTCTTC.